Presented here are 9 T cell receptor beta chains from one specimen sequenced in a study of T cells in Graves' hyperthyroidism and ophthalmopathy. RNA transcripts yielded amplified TCR beta CDR3 regions. During a first-round RT-PCR of the TCR CDR3, the HTBI primer set was used. Using its own MiXCR run on the multiplex PCR reads, TCRdb lists one record per CDR3 protein. This sample has about 570,000 distinct CDR3 sequences; about half occur once, and the top ten carry under 20%. Sequenced material: peripheral blood or thyroid tissue (not recorded which). The receptors originated from an adult woman with Graves' disease, either hyperthyroidism or ophthalmopathy (not recorded which).

This chain joins TRBV20-1 and TRBJ2-5, with D possibly matching TRBD2 (6 bases). Trimming stripped 2 bases from V and 4 bases from J, with 11 bases between. CDR3 size: 13 residues. Germline loops: CDR1 DFQATT, CDR2 SNEGSKA (reference sequence). The CDR3 bases are TGCAGTGCTAGAAGCACGCGGGGAGAGACCCAGTACTTC. Translated: CSARSTRGETQYF.

This clonotype showed up many times. The chain is built from TRBV5-5 and TRBJ2-5; 7 positions agree with TRBD2. With V trimmed by 4 bases and J by 2 bases, 11 bases remained unmatched. Germline V gene data show CDR1 as SGHKS and CDR2 as YYEKEE (reference sequence). The CDR3 has 16 residues. CDR3 residues: CASSPAGRAFQETQYF. CDR3 sequence (DNA): TGTGCCAGCAGCCCGGCGGGGAGGGCCTTTCAAGAGACCCAGTACTTC.

This chain links TRBV12-3 or TRBV12-4 with TRBJ1-2; tentative D call: TRBD1 (6 bases). The CDR3 spans 13 residues. V lost 5 bases, J lost 5 bases, and 12 bases lay in between. The CDR3 bases are TGTGCCAGCAGTCTGACAGGAGAGTATGGCTACACCTTC. Protein: CASSLTGEYGYTF.

This clonotype came up many times. The V call is TRBV6-1, the J call TRBJ1-1, with 9 bases fitting TRBD1. The CDR3 has 13 residues. Germline V gives CDR1 MNHNS, CDR2 SASEGT. V lost 8 bases, J lost 0 bases, and 1 base stayed unmatched. DNA of the CDR3: TGTGCCAGCGGACAGGGGATGAACACTGAAGCTTTCTTT. Its translation is CASGQGMNTEAFF.

This clonotype showed up many times. The V gene is TRBV19, the J gene TRBJ1-1; D gene ambiguous. Deletions cut 9 bases from V and 3 bases from J, with 8 bases between. The germline gives CDR1 LNHDA, CDR2 SQIVND (reference sequence). The CDR3 contains 11 residues. CDR3 DNA sequence: TGTGCCAGCAGGCGCGACACTGAAGCTTTCTTT. The encoded protein is CASRRDTEAFF.

This clonotype was observed a single time. Mismatch with germline at one junction end may stem from a read error. This chain connects TRBV25-1 to TRBJ1-1, with 8 nucleotides matching TRBD1. Germline CDR1 MGHDK, CDR2 SYGVNS. The CDR3 contains 16 residues. As DNA, the CDR3 is TGCGCCAGCAGCTTTAGGCAGGGGGCGTTTGGCACTGAAGCTTTCTTT. It is translated as CASSFRQGAFGTEAFF.

This clonotype is a singleton in its sample. J is TRBJ1-2 and V is TRBV10-3; D ambiguous. CDR3 length: 15 amino acids. The V end was cut by 1 base, the J end by 0 bases, with 9 bases between. Germline loops: CDR1 ENHRY, CDR2 SYGVKD. The CDR3 region has the DNA TGTGCCATCAGTGAGTTCGCTGGGTCTAACTATGGCTACACCTTC. This translates into CAISEFAGSNYGYTF.

This clonotype has ten or more counts. The rearrangement uses TRBV11-2 and TRBJ2-5, with a weak D call TRBD2 (6 bases). V lost 0 bases and J lost 0, with 11 bases in between. The CDR3 runs 16 residues. Germline V lookup: CDR1 SGHAT, CDR2 FQNNGV. CDR3 bases: TGTGCCAGCAGCTTAGATGGAGGGTGGTACCAAGAGACCCAGTACTTC. Translation: CASSLDGGWYQETQYF.

The V gene is TRBV7-3, the J gene TRBJ2-7, with 9 positions matching TRBD1. Germline V gene lookup returns CDR1 SGHTA and CDR2 FQGTGA. Germline trimming cut 4 bases from V and 1 base from J; bases unmatched to any gene: 5. CDR3 length equals 15 residues. CDR3 nucleotide sequence: TGTGCCAGCAGCTGGGACAGGGCCGGGTCCTACGAGCAGTACTTC. Translated: CASSWDRAGSYEQYF.